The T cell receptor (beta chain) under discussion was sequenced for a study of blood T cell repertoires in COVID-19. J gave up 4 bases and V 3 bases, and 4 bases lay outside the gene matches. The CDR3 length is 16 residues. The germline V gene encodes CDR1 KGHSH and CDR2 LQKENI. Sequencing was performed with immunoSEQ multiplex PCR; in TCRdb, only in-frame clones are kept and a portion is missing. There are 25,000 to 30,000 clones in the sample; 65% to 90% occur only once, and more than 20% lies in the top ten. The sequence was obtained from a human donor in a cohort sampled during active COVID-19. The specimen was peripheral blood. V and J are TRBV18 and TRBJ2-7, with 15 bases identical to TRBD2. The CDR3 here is CASSPGTSGGPYEQYF. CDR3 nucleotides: TGTGCCAGCTCACCGGGGACTAGCGGGGGGCCTTACGAGCAGTACTTC.